The clone carrying this TCR beta chain was picked up a small number of times. Its antigen is not identified. Germline assignment: CDR1 DFQATT and CDR2 SNEGSKA (reference sequence). The CDR3 sequence is 16 residues long. V was clipped by 4 bases and J by 7 bases; unmatched bases: 19. The data were taken from a study of T cells in Graves' hyperthyroidism and ophthalmopathy. Findings and limits, study-wide: The blood repertoire included most of the expanded thyroid clonotypes above 0.001.

Template material for amplifying TCR beta CDR3 regions consisted of RNA transcripts. When the TCR CDR3 underwent first-round RT-PCR, the HTBI primer set was used. Each CDR3 protein is one row after TCRdb ran MiXCR on the multiplex PCR reads. The table includes approximately 560,000 distinct CDR3 sequences, about 43% detected once. On the basis of clinical symptoms, serum thyroxine and TRAb, thyroid ultrasound and orbital computed tomography, diagnoses were made. J is TRBJ2-7 and V is TRBV20-1, with 7 positions matching TRBD2. The source material was peripheral blood or thyroid tissue (not recorded which). The sequence was obtained from a woman aged 18-29 years with Graves' hyperthyroidism. This chain's CDR3 is CSATTRDYISLGEQYF. CDR3 coding DNA: TGCAGTGCTACTACTAGGGACTACATCTCCTTGGGGGAGCAGTACTTC.